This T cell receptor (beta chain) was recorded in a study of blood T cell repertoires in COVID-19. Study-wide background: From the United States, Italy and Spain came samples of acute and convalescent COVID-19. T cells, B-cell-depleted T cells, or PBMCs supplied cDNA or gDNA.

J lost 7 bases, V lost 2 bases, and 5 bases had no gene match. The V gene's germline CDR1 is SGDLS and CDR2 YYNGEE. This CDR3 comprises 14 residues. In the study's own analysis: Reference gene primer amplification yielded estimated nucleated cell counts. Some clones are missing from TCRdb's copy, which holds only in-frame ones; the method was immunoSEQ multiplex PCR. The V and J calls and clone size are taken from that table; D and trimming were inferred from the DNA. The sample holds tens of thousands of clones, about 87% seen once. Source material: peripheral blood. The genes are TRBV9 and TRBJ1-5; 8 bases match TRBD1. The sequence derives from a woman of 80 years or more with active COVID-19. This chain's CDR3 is CASSVTGGGQPQHF. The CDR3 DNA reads TGTGCCAGCAGCGTTACAGGGGGAGGACAGCCCCAGCATTTT.